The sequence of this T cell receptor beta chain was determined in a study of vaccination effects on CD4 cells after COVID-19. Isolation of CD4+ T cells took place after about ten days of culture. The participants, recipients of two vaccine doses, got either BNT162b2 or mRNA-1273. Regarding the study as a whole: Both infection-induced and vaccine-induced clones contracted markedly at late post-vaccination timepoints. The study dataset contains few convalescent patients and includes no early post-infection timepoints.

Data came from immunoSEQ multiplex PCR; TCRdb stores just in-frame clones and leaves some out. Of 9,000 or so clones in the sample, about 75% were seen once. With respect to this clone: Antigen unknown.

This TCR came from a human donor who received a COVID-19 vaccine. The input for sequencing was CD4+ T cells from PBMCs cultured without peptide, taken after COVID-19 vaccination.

The CDR3 DNA sequence: TGTGCCAGCAGTATGGGGACAGGGACGGGTCAGCCCCAGCATTTT. Protein product: CASSMGTGTGQPQHF. This chain joins TRBV2 and TRBJ1-5; 9 bases are shared with TRBD1. The J segment lost 6 bases and the V segment lost 5 bases, leaving 8 bases of the junction unmatched. The V gene's germline CDR1 is SNHLY and CDR2 FYNNEI. The CDR3 loop spans 15 amino acids.